The 17 T cell receptor beta chains presented below share a single source sample, sequenced in a study of cytomegalovirus exposure and HLA in healthy donors. The study ran its PCR with 60 Vbeta and 13 Jbeta primers. Using immunoSEQ multiplex PCR, the repertoire was profiled, and TCRdb retains in-frame clones only, with some absent. The sample lists about 190,000 clones; 70% to 80% were seen once. The material sequenced was PBMCs. The receptors stem from a woman aged 30 to 39 in good health and CMV-seropositive.

In this sample, this clone turned up once. This rearrangement joins TRBV7-9 to TRBJ2-1; weak D call: TRBD1 (5 bases). The CDR3 covers 15 residues. Germline CDR1 SEHNR, CDR2 FQNEAQ (reference sequence). V was shortened by 4 bases and J by 3 bases, with 13 bases between the two germline ends. The CDR3 is CASSSQGTVYNEQFF. The DNA of the CDR3 is TGTGCCAGCAGCTCTCAGGGTACCGTCTACAATGAGCAGTTCTTC.

In its sample, this clone was seen a few times. V and J are TRBV7-3 and TRBJ2-3; TRBD2 matches 13 bases. V lost 4 bases to trimming and J lost 1 base; unmatched junction nucleotides: 5. The CDR3 extends over 17 amino acids. CDR1 is SGHTA and CDR2 is FQGTGA in the germline V gene. The CDR3 is CASSSGTSGVRTDTQYF. The CDR3 nucleotides are TGTGCCAGCAGCTCTGGGACTAGCGGGGTTCGCACAGATACGCAGTATTTT. The variable domain in full, completed from reference TRBV7-3 and TRBJ2-3, reads GAGVSQTPSNKVTEKGKYVELRCDPISGHTALYWYRQSLGQGPEFLIYFQGTGAADDSGLPNDRFFAVRPEGSVSTLKIQRTERGDSAVYLCASSSGTSGVRTDTQYFGPGTRLTVL.

CDR3: CASSSPRGTSGYEQYF. The CDR3, as DNA: TGTGCCAGCAGCTCCCCGCGGGGGACTAGCGGCTACGAGCAGTACTTC. V gene TRBV7-2 combines with J gene TRBJ2-7; 11 nucleotides match TRBD2. CDR1 and CDR2 from the germline V gene are SGHTA and FQGNSA. The junction had 8 bases not matched to a gene; V was cut back by 4 bases and J by 3 bases. This CDR3 contains 16 residues.

The V gene is TRBV27, the J gene TRBJ1-6; TRBD1 matches 8 bases. CDR1 is MNHEY and CDR2 is SMNVEV in the germline V gene (reference sequence). With V trimmed by 7 bases and J by 17 bases, 19 bases remained unmatched. The CDR3 extends over 15 amino acids. CDR3 loop: CASKGTTGQVPLIHF. For the CDR3, the DNA is TGTGCCAGCAAGGGGACCACGGGACAGGTTCCCCTCATCCACTTT.

The chain employs TRBV19 and TRBJ1-2, with D unresolved. The V gene's germline CDR1 is LNHDA and CDR2 SQIVND (reference sequence). V lost 7 bases and J lost 4, with 13 bases in between. CDR3 size: 13 residues. The CDR3 region is CASMRGLGYGYTF. CDR3 in DNA: TGTGCCAGTATGCGGGGTCTGGGCTATGGCTACACCTTC.

CDR3 region: CASSPRGGGLYEQYF. CDR3 in DNA: TGTGCCAGCAGCCCGCGTGGGGGGGGCCTCTACGAGCAGTACTTC. The chain links TRBV11-2 to TRBJ2-7; tentative D call: TRBD2 (7 bases). CDR1 is SGHAT and CDR2 is FQNNGV in the germline V gene. The CDR3 extends over 15 amino acids. Between the trimmed V and J ends, which lost 5 bases and 3 bases, there was a span of 17 bases. The whole variable domain, remainder taken from reference TRBV11-2 and TRBJ2-7, is EAGVAQSPRYKIIEKRQSVAFWCNPISGHATLYWYQQILGQGPKLLIQFQNNGVVDDSQLPKDRFSAERLKGVDSTLKIQPAKLEDSAVYLCASSPRGGGLYEQYFGPGTRLTVT.

CDR3 protein: CASSLANGAYEQYF. CDR3 DNA sequence: TGTGCCAGCAGCTTGGCCAACGGGGCCTACGAGCAGTACTTC. This rearrangement joins TRBV5-4 to TRBJ2-7, with D perhaps matching TRBD2 (5 bases). The length of the CDR3 is 14 residues. Germline assignment: CDR1 SGHNT and CDR2 YYREEE (reference sequence). Trimming removed 0 bases at V and 2 bases at J, with 9 bases between.

This clone has just a few counts. The genes are TRBV29-1 and TRBJ1-1; D gene ambiguous. This CDR3 is 14 amino acids long. Germline V CDR1 and CDR2: SQVTM, ANQGSEA. Trimming shortened V by 4 bases and J by 1 base, and 13 bases separated the two germline ends. The DNA of the CDR3 is TGCAGCGTTGCCGTGATTACAGAGAACACTGAAGCTTTCTTT. It is translated as CSVAVITENTEAFF.

The V call is TRBV29-1, the J call TRBJ1-2; 11 nucleotides align to TRBD1. Germline-derived CDR1 and CDR2 are SQVTM and ANQGSEA. The J segment lost 7 bases and the V segment lost 7 bases, leaving 17 bases of the junction unmatched. The CDR3 has 16 residues. CDR3 region: CSGGRPGQGDPGGYTF. The CDR3 coding sequence is TGCAGCGGTGGAAGGCCGGGACAGGGGGACCCGGGTGGCTACACCTTC.

The J gene is TRBJ2-7, the V gene TRBV5-6, with D maybe TRBD1 (5 bases). CDR3 length: 15 residues. The germline CDR1 and CDR2 sequences are SGHDT and YYEEEE. V gave up 2 bases and J gave up 1 base, with 13 bases separating them. The CDR3 DNA follows: TGTGCCAGCAGCTTATCTGACAGAGGATCCTACGAGCAGTACTTC. Translated: CASSLSDRGSYEQYF.

For the CDR3, the DNA is TGTGCCAGCAGTGTTAACGAGGATTCACCCCTCCACTTT. Protein sequence: CASSVNEDSPLHF. The rearrangement uses TRBV6-4 and TRBJ1-6, with no clear D. CDR3 length: 13 residues. The ends were cut back, 4 bases at V and 8 bases at J, with 9 bases in the middle. The germline CDR1 and CDR2 sequences are MRHNA and SNTAGT.

V and J are TRBV7-3 and TRBJ2-3, with 8 bases matching TRBD2. The CDR3 is 16 amino acids. V lost 2 bases and J lost 0; bases outside the gene matches: 4. The germline gives CDR1 SGHTA, CDR2 FQGTGA. As DNA, the CDR3 is TGTGCCAGCAGCTTAGGGGCGGGAGGTAGCACAGATACGCAGTATTTT. Translation gives CASSLGAGGSTDTQYF.

The V and J genes are TRBV9 and TRBJ2-3; 11 bases match TRBD1. The CDR3 length is 18 residues. V was clipped by 0 bases and J by 3 bases; unmatched bases: 9. Germline CDR1 reads SGDLS; CDR2 reads YYNGEE. As DNA, the CDR3 is TGTGCCAGCAGCGTAGCCCCGGTGGGACAGGGGGGAACAGATACGCAGTATTTT. Translating it yields CASSVAPVGQGGTDTQYF.

This clone came up once. The genes are TRBV5-1 and TRBJ2-3, with 8 bases aligning to TRBD1. CDR1 is SGHRS, CDR2 YFSETQ, per germline. The CDR3 contains 15 residues. Trimming at V came to 2 bases and at J to 2 bases, leaving 4 bases not matched to a gene. In nucleotides, the CDR3 is TGCGCCAGCAGCTTCTCGACAGGGGACACAGATACGCAGTATTTT. Amino acids: CASSFSTGDTDTQYF.

The J gene is TRBJ1-2, the V gene TRBV2; a possible D gene is TRBD1 (6 bases). The CDR3 length is 16 residues. Germline V lookup: CDR1 SNHLY, CDR2 FYNNEI. Trimming shortened V by 11 bases and J by 5 bases, and 27 bases separated the two germline ends. The CDR3 here is CARQQHPGAGAYGYTF. The CDR3 bases are TGTGCCCGACAACAACATCCCGGGGCAGGGGCGTATGGCTACACCTTC.

This sequence joins TRBV7-9 and TRBJ1-2; D unresolved. This CDR3 contains 17 residues. The germline V gene has CDR1 SEHNR and CDR2 FQNEAQ (reference sequence). V lost 5 bases, J lost 0 bases, and 19 bases lay in between. The CDR3: CASSPNGGRGANYGYTF. The CDR3 region has the DNA TGTGCCAGCAGCCCGAATGGAGGCCGTGGGGCTAACTATGGCTACACCTTC.

The table lists this clone with a count of one. The chain has TRBV5-1 and TRBJ2-7, with 7 bases that match TRBD1. Trimming at V came to 4 bases and at J to 10 bases, leaving 23 bases not matched to a gene. Per germline, CDR1 SGHRS and CDR2 YFSETQ. The CDR3 spans 17 residues. Here the CDR3 DNA reads TGCGCCAGCAGCCGCGAGGGGGCTACCGGACGGACCACGCAACAGTACTTC. Translating gives CASSREGATGRTTQQYF.